These T cell receptor beta chains were read from a single sample in a study of human T cells and chemical hapten exposure. A single record per CDR3 protein comes from TCRdb applying MiXCR to the RACE reads. The sample records tens of thousands of distinct CDR3 sequences, around 7.4% being singletons. The sample consisted of whole blood. Receptors originate from a human donor in good health. Some clones in this sample may be carry-over from other donors' samples. Both conserved end residues are part of each CDR3. The D gene is left open where the match is weak. Size values are once, few and many counts, or a class for expanded clones, and some rows have none.

CDR3 protein: CASSLTPSGNNEQFF
CDR3 DNA: TGTGCCAGCAGCTTAACCCCTAGCGGTAACAATGAGCAGTTCTTC
D gene: TRBD2
clone size: few
J gene: TRBJ2-1
V gene: TRBV7-2

CDR3 protein: CASSPFGETQYF
CDR3 DNA: TGTGCCAGCAGCCCCTTCGGGGAGACCCAGTACTTC
D gene: .
clone size: few
J gene: TRBJ2-5
V gene: TRBV3-1

CDR3 protein: CASSFPGRAGNTIYF
CDR3 DNA: TGTGCCAGCAGTTTCCCGGGTAGGGCTGGAAACACCATATATTTT
D gene: .
clone size: .
J gene: TRBJ1-3
V gene: TRBV28

CDR3 protein: CASSLGQGANLREQYF
CDR3 DNA: TGTGCCAGCTCACTCGGACAGGGGGCGAACTTGAGGGAGCAGTACTTC
D gene: TRBD1
clone size: few
J gene: TRBJ2-7
V gene: TRBV18

CDR3 protein: CASSPIQGQGANYGYTF
CDR3 DNA: TGTGCCAGCTCACCAATCCAGGGACAGGGGGCTAACTATGGCTACACCTTC
D gene: TRBD1
clone size: many
J gene: TRBJ1-2
V gene: TRBV18

CDR3 protein: CASSESRVDSPLHF
CDR3 DNA: TGTGCCAGCAGTGAATCCAGGGTAGATTCACCCCTCCACTTT
D gene: .
clone size: .
J gene: TRBJ1-6
V gene: TRBV6-1

CDR3 protein: CASSFNRLPYTF
CDR3 DNA: TGTGCCAGCAGCTTTAACAGGTTGCCCTACACCTTC
D gene: .
clone size: few
J gene: TRBJ1-2
V gene: TRBV7-2

CDR3 protein: CAISEGGGYTF
CDR3 DNA: TGTGCCATCAGTGAGGGGGGAGGCTACACCTTC
D gene: .
clone size: few
J gene: TRBJ1-2
V gene: TRBV10-3

CDR3 protein: CASSPTTGSGTDTQYF
CDR3 DNA: TGTGCCAGCAGTCCGACCACAGGGTCGGGCACAGATACGCAGTATTTT
D gene: .
clone size: .
J gene: TRBJ2-3
V gene: TRBV7-2

CDR3 protein: CASSPKGGLRETQYF
CDR3 DNA: TGTGCCAGCTCACCAAAAGGGGGGCTTCGGGAGACCCAGTACTTC
D gene: .
clone size: .
J gene: TRBJ2-5
V gene: TRBV18

CDR3 protein: CAISLGTGSDTQYF
CDR3 DNA: TGTGCCATCAGTCTAGGGACAGGGTCGGATACGCAGTATTTT
D gene: TRBD1
clone size: many
J gene: TRBJ2-3
V gene: TRBV10-3

CDR3 protein: CASSSGARTEAFF
CDR3 DNA: TGTGCCAGCAGCTCAGGGGCGAGGACTGAAGCTTTCTTT
D gene: .
clone size: few
J gene: TRBJ1-1
V gene: TRBV5-4

CDR3 protein: CAISGAGGYEQYF
CDR3 DNA: TGTGCCATCAGTGGGGCAGGGGGCTACGAGCAGTACTTC
D gene: TRBD1
clone size: .
J gene: TRBJ2-7
V gene: TRBV10-3

CDR3 protein: CSVEIRGSEQYF
CDR3 DNA: TGCAGCGTTGAAATTCGGGGATCCGAGCAGTACTTC
D gene: .
clone size: many
J gene: TRBJ2-7
V gene: TRBV29-1

CDR3 protein: CASRRLATSYEQYF
CDR3 DNA: TGTGCCAGCAGACGGCTAGCTACTTCCTACGAGCAGTACTTC
D gene: .
clone size: many
J gene: TRBJ2-7
V gene: TRBV7-9

CDR3 protein: CSAATSGSFTDTQYF
CDR3 DNA: TGCAGTGCTGCGACTAGCGGGAGTTTCACAGATACGCAGTATTTT
D gene: TRBD2
clone size: .
J gene: TRBJ2-3
V gene: TRBV20-1

CDR3 protein: CASSQDPGRGFDGTQYF
CDR3 DNA: TGCGCCAGCAGCCAAGATCCGGGACGAGGGTTTGACGGTACGCAGTATTTT
D gene: .
clone size: many
J gene: TRBJ2-3
V gene: TRBV4-1

CDR3 protein: CSAPKPGLGSSGELFF
CDR3 DNA: TGCAGTGCTCCTAAACCGGGACTAGGATCAAGCGGGGAGCTGTTTTTT
D gene: TRBD2
clone size: few
J gene: TRBJ2-2
V gene: TRBV20-1

CDR3 protein: CASSPHFEQYF
CDR3 DNA: TGTGCCAGCAGTCCCCACTTCGAGCAGTACTTC
D gene: .
clone size: few
J gene: TRBJ2-7
V gene: TRBV6-1

CDR3 protein: CASSLGRASEAFF
CDR3 DNA: TGTGCCAGCAGTTTGGGCAGGGCGTCTGAAGCTTTCTTT
D gene: .
clone size: many
J gene: TRBJ1-1
V gene: TRBV28

CDR3 protein: CASSRRFEFEHAGELFF
CDR3 DNA: TGTGCCAGCAGCCGCCGGTTTGAATTCGAACACGCCGGGGAGCTGTTTTTT
D gene: .
clone size: many
J gene: TRBJ2-2
V gene: TRBV7-9

CDR3 protein: CSAPTSGCPYEQYF
CDR3 DNA: TGCAGTGCACCGACTAGCGGGTGTCCGTACGAGCAGTACTTC
D gene: TRBD2
clone size: .
J gene: TRBJ2-7
V gene: TRBV20-1

CDR3 protein: CASSYAAEQYF
CDR3 DNA: TGTGCCAGCAGTTACGCCGCCGAGCAGTACTTC
D gene: .
clone size: .
J gene: TRBJ2-7
V gene: TRBV6-2/TRBV6-3

CDR3 protein: CAISESLDTSGANVLTF
CDR3 DNA: TGTGCCATCAGTGAGTCATTGGATACCTCTGGGGCCAACGTCCTGACTTTC
D gene: .
clone size: few
J gene: TRBJ2-6
V gene: TRBV10-3

CDR3 protein: CASSFHSGANVLTF
CDR3 DNA: TGTGCCAGCAGTTTCCACTCTGGGGCCAACGTCCTGACTTTC
D gene: .
clone size: medium-sized
J gene: TRBJ2-6
V gene: TRBV28

CDR3 protein: CASSWGTAAQETQYF
CDR3 DNA: TGCGCCAGCAGCTGGGGGACGGCTGCCCAAGAGACCCAGTACTTC
D gene: .
clone size: few
J gene: TRBJ2-5
V gene: TRBV5-1

CDR3 protein: CTAGTGDNSPLHF
CDR3 DNA: TGCACCGCCGGGACAGGCGATAATTCACCCCTCCACTTT
D gene: TRBD1
clone size: few
J gene: TRBJ1-6
V gene: TRBV20-1

CDR3 protein: CASNSRGAKIYEQYF
CDR3 DNA: TGTGCCAGCAACTCGCGGGGGGCTAAGATTTACGAGCAGTACTTC
D gene: TRBD2
clone size: few
J gene: TRBJ2-7
V gene: TRBV14

CDR3 protein: CASSVQPTGWNQPQHF
CDR3 DNA: TGTGCCAGCAGTGTCCAGCCGACAGGGTGGAATCAGCCCCAGCATTTT
D gene: TRBD1
clone size: few
J gene: TRBJ1-5
V gene: TRBV2

CDR3 protein: CASSQDRVNTEAFF
CDR3 DNA: TGCGCCAGCAGCCAGGACAGAGTGAACACTGAAGCTTTCTTT
D gene: .
clone size: .
J gene: TRBJ1-1
V gene: TRBV5-1

CDR3 protein: CAISEQAGSNQPQHF
CDR3 DNA: TGTGCCATCAGTGAACAGGCGGGGAGCAATCAGCCCCAGCATTTT
D gene: .
clone size: .
J gene: TRBJ1-5
V gene: TRBV10-3

CDR3 protein: CASSRIPTNEKLFF
CDR3 DNA: TGTGCCAGCAGTCGTATTCCGACTAATGAAAAACTGTTTTTT
D gene: .
clone size: many
J gene: TRBJ1-4
V gene: TRBV12-3/TRBV12-4

CDR3 protein: CASSYRGRRGTDTQYF
CDR3 DNA: TGTGCCAGCAGTTACCGCGGCAGGCGCGGCACAGATACGCAGTATTTT
D gene: .
clone size: few
J gene: TRBJ2-3
V gene: TRBV28

CDR3 protein: CSARRGRGTEAFF
CDR3 DNA: TGCAGTGCCCGACGGGGGCGAGGCACTGAAGCTTTCTTT
D gene: .
clone size: many
J gene: TRBJ1-1
V gene: TRBV20-1

CDR3 protein: CASSYSSGGAYEQYF
CDR3 DNA: TGTGCCAGCAGTTACTCTAGCGGGGGGGCCTACGAGCAGTACTTC
D gene: TRBD2
clone size: few
J gene: TRBJ2-7
V gene: TRBV6-5

CDR3 protein: CATSEPQGTNEKLFF
CDR3 DNA: TGTGCCACCAGTGAACCCCAAGGGACCAATGAAAAACTGTTTTTT
D gene: .
clone size: .
J gene: TRBJ1-4
V gene: TRBV24-1

CDR3 protein: CASSHGEGRNEQFF
CDR3 DNA: TGTGCCAGCAGCCATGGGGAAGGTAGGAATGAGCAGTTCTTC
D gene: .
clone size: many
J gene: TRBJ2-1
V gene: TRBV3-1

CDR3 protein: CSVGTRYNEQFF
CDR3 DNA: TGCAGCGTTGGGACTCGGTACAATGAGCAGTTCTTC
D gene: .
clone size: .
J gene: TRBJ2-1
V gene: TRBV29-1

CDR3 protein: CASSYGAGVTGELFF
CDR3 DNA: TGTGCCAGCAGTTACGGGGCAGGAGTCACCGGGGAGCTGTTTTTT
D gene: .
clone size: .
J gene: TRBJ2-2
V gene: TRBV6-5

CDR3 protein: CASSQEEQGAGEQYF
CDR3 DNA: TGTGCCAGCAGCCAAGAAGAACAGGGGGCGGGAGAGCAGTACTTC
D gene: TRBD1
clone size: many
J gene: TRBJ2-7
V gene: TRBV4-2

CDR3 protein: CSAGVGDGYNEQFF
CDR3 DNA: TGCAGTGCTGGTGTTGGAGACGGGTACAATGAGCAGTTCTTC
D gene: .
clone size: medium-sized
J gene: TRBJ2-1
V gene: TRBV20-1